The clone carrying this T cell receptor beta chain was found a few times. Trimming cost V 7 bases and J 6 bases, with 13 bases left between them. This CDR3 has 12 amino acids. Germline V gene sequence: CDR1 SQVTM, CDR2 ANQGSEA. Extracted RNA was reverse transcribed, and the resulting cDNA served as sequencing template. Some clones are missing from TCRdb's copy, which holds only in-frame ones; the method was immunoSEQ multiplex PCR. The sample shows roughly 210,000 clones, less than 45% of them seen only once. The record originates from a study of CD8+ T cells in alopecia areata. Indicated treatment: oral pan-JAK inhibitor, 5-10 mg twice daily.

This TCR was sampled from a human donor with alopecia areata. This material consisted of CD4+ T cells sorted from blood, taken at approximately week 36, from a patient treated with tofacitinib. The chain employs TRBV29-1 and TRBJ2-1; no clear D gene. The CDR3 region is CSGLGPRNEQFF. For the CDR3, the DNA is TGCAGCGGCCTCGGGCCTCGCAATGAGCAGTTCTTC.